The rows below give T cell receptor beta chains drawn from one sample of a study of blood T cells in healthy people across ages. TCRdb redid the calling of the 5' RACE reads with MiXCR, one entry per CDR3 protein. The sample includes about 800,000 distinct CDR3 sequences, less than 60% of them seen just once. The source material was blood. The receptor source for this set is an elderly man in good health. Both conserved end residues are part of each CDR3. The D gene is left open where the match is weak. Size tells how often a clone was seen (once, few, many) or the class of an expanded clone, and some rows leave it out.

NA,TRBV5-1,few,TRBJ2-1,TGCGCCAGCAGCTTGGAAGCAGCGGGTGGGAATGAGCAGTTCTTC,CASSLEAAGGNEQFF
NA,TRBV28,NA,TRBJ2-1,TGTGCCAGCAGTTTAAAGCCACTAGGGAGCCCCAATGAGCAGTTCTTC,CASSLKPLGSPNEQFF
NA,TRBV20-1,NA,TRBJ2-7,TGCAGTCCTAAGGGACAACTGGACTACAATGAGCAGTACTTC,CSPKGQLDYNEQYF
NA,TRBV30,NA,TRBJ1-1,TGTGCCTGGAAGGCAAGGGCGGACACTGAAGCTTTCTTT,CAWKARADTEAFF
TRBD2,TRBV18,NA,TRBJ2-1,TGTGCCAGCTCACCACAACTAGCGGGTCTCAATGAGCAGTTCTTC,CASSPQLAGLNEQFF
NA,TRBV7-9,NA,TRBJ2-7,TGTGCCAGCAGCTTTTTCGGTCGGCAGGTATCAAGCGAGCAGTACTTC,CASSFFGRQVSSEQYF
TRBD2,TRBV7-7,NA,TRBJ2-5,TGTGCTAGCAGCTTAGGGCGGACTAGCGAGGAGACCCAGTACTTC,CASSLGRTSEETQYF
NA,TRBV20-1,NA,TRBJ2-5,TGCAGTGCTAGAGATTATCGGGGACCCCGATTCGCGACCCAGTACTTC,CSARDYRGPRFATQYF
NA,TRBV7-2,NA,TRBJ1-3,TGTGCCAGCAGCTTAGCGGTTCCAGGGGCCCTCTCTGGAAACACCATATATTTT,CASSLAVPGALSGNTIYF
NA,TRBV4-1,NA,TRBJ2-5,TGCGCCAGCAGCCAAGGTCGGGGGCTCCAAGAGACCCAGTACTTC,CASSQGRGLQETQYF
TRBD1,TRBV28,NA,TRBJ2-7,TGTGCCAGCAGTTCCTTGGGACAGGGGGCGCTCCACGAGCAGTACTTC,CASSSLGQGALHEQYF
NA,TRBV5-1,few,TRBJ2-3,TGCGCCAGCAGCTTGGAGGACCCCAGGGGAACAGATACGCAGTATTTT,CASSLEDPRGTDTQYF
NA,TRBV20-1,NA,TRBJ2-5,TGCAGTGCCGAGAGGTTCAGACCACTATCGCAAGAGACCCAGTACTTC,CSAERFRPLSQETQYF
NA,TRBV12-3/TRBV12-4,few,TRBJ1-5,TGTGCCAGCAGTGGGTACGATCAGCCCCAGCATTTT,CASSGYDQPQHF
TRBD1,TRBV2,NA,TRBJ2-2,TGTGCCAGCAAGAGGGACAGAAACACCGGGGAGCTGTTTTTT,CASKRDRNTGELFF
NA,TRBV3-1,NA,TRBJ2-7,TGTGCCAGCAGCCAAGAGACCCACGAGCAGTACTTC,CASSQETHEQYF
NA,TRBV9,few,TRBJ1-1,TGTGCCAGCAGCGGCCTTGAGGGTGAAGCTTTCTTT,CASSGLEGEAFF
TRBD2,TRBV7-6,NA,TRBJ2-7,TGTGCCAGCAGCCAGAGACTAGCGGGAGGGGACGAGCAGTACTTC,CASSQRLAGGDEQYF
NA,TRBV5-1,NA,TRBJ1-1,TGCGCCAGCAGCCCGTTGACGGGACCGAACACTGAAGCTTTCTTT,CASSPLTGPNTEAFF
NA,TRBV7-9,few,TRBJ1-1,TGTGCCAGCAGCTTAGGTGCGGGGGGGATGACTGAAGCTTTCTTT,CASSLGAGGMTEAFF
NA,TRBV28,few,TRBJ2-7,TGTGCCAGCAGTTTAATGGTTCAACGCGAGCAGTACTTC,CASSLMVQREQYF
NA,TRBV4-1,NA,TRBJ1-2,TGCGCCAGCAGCCCGGAAGGATCGTATGGCTACACCTTC,CASSPEGSYGYTF
TRBD1,TRBV25-1,NA,TRBJ2-7,TGTGCCAGCAGTGAATCCACCAGGGACAGGGGAAGCTACGAGCAGTACTTC,CASSESTRDRGSYEQYF
NA,TRBV3-1,NA,TRBJ2-7,TGTGCCAGCGGACACACGGGGGCCGAGCAGTACTTC,CASGHTGAEQYF
NA,TRBV30,NA,TRBJ2-6,TGTGCCTGGAGTGTACCAGGTGGGGCCAACATCCTGACTTTC,CAWSVPGGANILTF
NA,TRBV5-6,many,TRBJ2-4,TGTGCCAGCAGCTTGGTGGGGGGAAAGAAGTACTTC,CASSLVGGKKYF
NA,TRBV12-3/TRBV12-4,NA,TRBJ1-5,TGTGCCAGCAGTTTAGCGGGCCGGGCCTCGGTTCAGCCCCAGCATTTT,CASSLAGRASVQPQHF
NA,TRBV29-1,NA,TRBJ2-7,TGCAGCGTTGAAGACGCCACAAGGCGGGAGCAGTACTTC,CSVEDATRREQYF
NA,TRBV14,NA,TRBJ2-7,TGTGCCAGCAGCCAAGATCAGGGACGAGCGAGCTCCTACGAGCAGTACTTC,CASSQDQGRASSYEQYF
NA,TRBV7-2,many,TRBJ2-7,TGTGCCAGCAGCCGATTCCTAGGAAGCAATGAGCAGTACTTC,CASSRFLGSNEQYF
NA,TRBV6-2/TRBV6-3,NA,TRBJ1-5,TGTGCCAGCAGTTACGCGAGGCCGGGGGCCTCCCAGCATTTT,CASSYARPGASQHF
NA,TRBV7-3,NA,TRBJ1-6,TGTGCCAGCAGCCCCCGAGGGGGTGGTGATTCACCCCTCCACTTT,CASSPRGGGDSPLHF
NA,TRBV10-3,few,TRBJ2-1,TGTGCCATCAGTCTTTTGAATTCCGATGAGCAGTTCTTC,CAISLLNSDEQFF
NA,TRBV7-9,NA,TRBJ1-6,TGTGCCAGCAGCTTAGGGAGCTCCTATAATTCACCCCTCCACTTT,CASSLGSSYNSPLHF
NA,TRBV11-3,NA,TRBJ2-1,TGTGCCAGCAGCCCCAGGCGCGCCCCCAGCAATGAGCAGTTCTTC,CASSPRRAPSNEQFF
NA,TRBV29-1,NA,TRBJ1-5,TGCAGCGTTGCGGACGATAGCAATCAGCCCCAGCATTTT,CSVADDSNQPQHF
TRBD2,TRBV20-1,NA,TRBJ2-2,TGCAGTGCTAGTACTAGCGGGAGGGCGGTCCGGGAGCTGTTTTTT,CSASTSGRAVRELFF
NA,TRBV4-3,few,TRBJ1-4,TGCGCCAGCAGCCAAGTGTACGTGAGAGGGGCGGCAACTAATGAAAAACTGTTTTTT,CASSQVYVRGAATNEKLFF
TRBD2,TRBV5-6,few,TRBJ2-2,TGTGCCAGCAGCTTCTGGACTAGCGGTGGGAACACCGGGGAGCTGTTTTTT,CASSFWTSGGNTGELFF
NA,TRBV11-1,few,TRBJ2-5,TGTGCCAGCAGCCCGCGTCGTCAAGGGGAGACCCAGTACTTC,CASSPRRQGETQYF
NA,TRBV9,few,TRBJ1-2,TGTGCCAGCAGCCCCGCGGGATTAGATGGCTACACCTTC,CASSPAGLDGYTF
NA,TRBV20-1,NA,TRBJ2-1,TGCAGTGCTGCTGAGGGAACTAACAATGAGCAGTTCTTC,CSAAEGTNNEQFF
NA,TRBV11-2,NA,TRBJ2-7,TGTGCCAGCAGCCCCGAGAGAGGAGGGGTCGATGAGCAGTACTTC,CASSPERGGVDEQYF
NA,TRBV29-1,few,TRBJ2-3,TGCAGCGCATCGAAGAGCGGGAGCACAGATACGCAGTATTTT,CSASKSGSTDTQYF
TRBD2,TRBV5-1,NA,TRBJ2-1,TGCGCCAGCAGCCTTGCGGGGACTAGCACGCATGAGCAGTTCTTC,CASSLAGTSTHEQFF
TRBD1,TRBV20-1,NA,TRBJ2-7,TGCAGTGCTAGAGCTAGGGGGCCCTACGAGCAGTACTTC,CSARARGPYEQYF
NA,TRBV10-3,few,TRBJ2-7,TGTGCCATCAGTGAGTCGACGGACACCTACGAGCAGTACTTC,CAISESTDTYEQYF
TRBD2,TRBV5-1,NA,TRBJ2-7,TGCGCCAGCAGCTTGGCCGGGGAGGGACGGGAGAAGCAGTACTTC,CASSLAGEGREKQYF
TRBD2,TRBV4-2,NA,TRBJ2-4,TGTGCCAGCAGCCAAGATCTGACTAGCGAGATAAACATTCAGTACTTC,CASSQDLTSEINIQYF
TRBD1,TRBV27,NA,TRBJ2-1,TGTGCCAGCAGGCTAGGGACAGGCTCCACGAATGAGCAGTTCTTC,CASRLGTGSTNEQFF